These T cell receptor beta chains were read from a single sample in a study of OX40 agonist ivuxolimab in advanced cancers. Libraries were prepared by immunoSEQ multiplex PCR; TCRdb keeps only in-frame clonotypes and omits some of them. The sample has around 60,000 clones, roughly 82% seen once. The sample in question was CD4+ or CD8+ T cells sorted from blood, obtained in a trial of the OX40 agonist ivuxolimab. These receptors originate from an adult with an advanced solid tumor such as melanoma, head and neck, liver or kidney cancer. The CDR3 runs from the conserved cysteine through the conserved F or W. A D gene is named only where the DNA matches it firmly. Size values are once, few and many counts, or a class for expanded clones, and some rows have none.

abundance,v_gene,d_gene,j_gene,CDR3aa,CDR3nt
-,TRBV28,-,TRBJ1-5,CASQDSNQPQHF,TGTGCCAGCCAGGATAGCAATCAGCCCCAGCATTTT
-,TRBV11-3,TRBD2,TRBJ2-3,CASSLGTSVYTDTQYF,TGTGCCAGCAGCTTAGGGACTAGCGTGTATACAGATACGCAGTATTTT
-,TRBV7-9,TRBD1,TRBJ1-1,CASSFRQGTNTEAFF,TGTGCCAGCAGCTTCCGACAGGGGACTAACACTGAAGCTTTCTTT
-,TRBV5-6,-,TRBJ1-3,CASSSSLFGNTIYF,TGTGCCAGCAGCTCCAGCCTTTTTGGAAACACCATATATTTT
once,TRBV11-2,-,TRBJ1-2,CASSSLAGLNYGYTF,TGTGCCAGCAGCTCTTTAGCGGGTCTTAACTATGGCTACACCTTC
-,TRBV5-5,-,TRBJ2-7,CASSLWSGSGEQYF,TGTGCCAGCAGCTTATGGTCAGGGTCCGGGGAGCAGTACTTC
once,TRBV18,TRBD1,TRBJ2-2,CASSPRRDRDTGELFF,TGTGCCAGCTCACCGAGAAGGGACAGAGACACCGGGGAGCTGTTTTTT
-,TRBV5-1,-,TRBJ2-2,CASSPKTSNTGELFF,TGCGCCAGCAGCCCGAAAACTAGTAACACCGGGGAGCTGTTTTTT
-,TRBV6-5,-,TRBJ1-2,CASREQVNYGYTF,TGTGCCAGCAGAGAACAGGTTAACTATGGCTACACCTTC
-,TRBV14,TRBD1,TRBJ2-1,CASSPLLGQGAGEQFF,TGTGCCAGCAGCCCCCTGCTGGGGCAGGGGGCGGGGGAGCAGTTCTTC
-,TRBV7-9,TRBD1,TRBJ1-1,CASSLARGRTGDSTEAFF,TGTGCCAGCAGCTTAGCTCGAGGGAGAACAGGGGATAGCACTGAAGCTTTCTTT
-,TRBV19,-,TRBJ2-1,CASSIPSGRVFSPRSSYNEQFF,TGTGCCAGTAGTATACCCTCTGGTCGGGTATTCAGCCCTCGGAGCTCCTACAATGAGCAGTTCTTC
-,TRBV28,-,TRBJ1-5,CASRPYGQPQHF,TGTGCCAGCAGGCCGTACGGTCAGCCCCAGCATTTT
-,TRBV11-2,TRBD1,TRBJ2-1,CASSSRDRGRKAYNEQFF,TGTGCCAGCAGCTCCCGGGACAGGGGCCGTAAAGCCTACAATGAGCAGTTCTTC
few,TRBV19,-,TRBJ2-5,CASTSSRGQGREETQYF,TGTGCCAGTACCTCCTCCCGGGGGCAGGGGCGCGAAGAGACCCAGTACTTC
-,TRBV5-4,-,TRBJ1-5,CASIRRVISPDSNQPQHF,TGTGCCAGCATCAGAAGGGTGATCTCACCAGATAGCAATCAGCCCCAGCATTTT
-,TRBV11-3,TRBD1,TRBJ2-1,CASSLEATGQGANEQFF,TGTGCCAGCAGCTTAGAGGCGACGGGACAGGGGGCAAATGAGCAGTTCTTC
-,TRBV6-5,-,TRBJ1-2,CASRSVDGYTF,TGTGCCAGCCGGTCCGTGGATGGCTACACCTTC
-,TRBV7-3,-,TRBJ1-6,CASSFGTDNSPLHF,TGTGCCAGCAGCTTCGGAACGGATAATTCACCCCTCCACTTT
-,TRBV19,TRBD1,TRBJ1-2,CASLRDRGRGYTF,TGTGCCAGCCTCCGGGACAGGGGACGTGGCTACACCTTC
-,TRBV18,TRBD1,TRBJ1-4,CASGRGQNEKLFF,TGTGCCAGCGGAAGGGGACAGAATGAAAAACTGTTTTTT
-,TRBV5-4,-,TRBJ2-6,CASSSHQGISGANVLTF,TGTGCCAGCAGCTCCCATCAGGGGATAAGCGGGGCCAACGTCCTGACTTTC
-,TRBV11-1,TRBD1,TRBJ2-1,CASSLLAGGEQFF,TGTGCCAGCAGCTTACTTGCAGGGGGTGAGCAGTTCTTC
few,TRBV19,-,TRBJ1-3,CASSAGTGLGSGNTIYF,TGTGCCAGTAGTGCCGGGACGGGGCTTGGATCTGGAAACACCATATATTTT
-,TRBV5-1,-,TRBJ1-6,CASSLDGEFPMALHF,TGCGCCAGCAGCCTTGACGGGGAGTTTCCGATGGCCCTCCACTTT
-,TRBV5-5,TRBD2,TRBJ2-1,CASSLAGNSYNEQFF,TGTGCCAGCAGCCTAGCGGGGAACTCCTACAATGAGCAGTTCTTC